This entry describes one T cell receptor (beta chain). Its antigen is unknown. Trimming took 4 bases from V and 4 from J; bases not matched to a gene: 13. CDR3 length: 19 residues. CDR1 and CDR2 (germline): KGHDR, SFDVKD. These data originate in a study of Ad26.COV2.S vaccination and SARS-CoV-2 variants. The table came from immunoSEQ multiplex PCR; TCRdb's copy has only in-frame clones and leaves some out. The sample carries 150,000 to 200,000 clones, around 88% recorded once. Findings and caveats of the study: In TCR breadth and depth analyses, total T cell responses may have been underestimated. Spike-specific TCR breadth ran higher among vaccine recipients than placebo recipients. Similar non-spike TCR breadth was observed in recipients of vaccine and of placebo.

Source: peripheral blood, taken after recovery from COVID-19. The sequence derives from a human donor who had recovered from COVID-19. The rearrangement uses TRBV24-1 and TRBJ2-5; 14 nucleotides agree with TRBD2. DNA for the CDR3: TGTGCCACCAGTGACCCCGGGACTAGCGGGAGTTTATTCGGAGAGACCCAGTACTTC. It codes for CATSDPGTSGSLFGETQYF.